This TCR beta chain was observed in a study of T cells in localized non-small cell lung cancer. Findings and caveats of the study: Uninvolved adjacent lung had the highest recorded T cell clonality, with tumor below it. Those with higher blood T cell density had longer overall survival.

Sequencing used immunoSEQ multiplex PCR; TCRdb keeps in-frame clones, though not all of them. Here the sample spans around 30,000 clones, approximately 94% being singletons. Comments on this clone: What it recognizes is unknown.

The CDR3 sequence is 20 residues long. The V segment lost 2 bases and the J segment 1 base; nucleotides outside the gene matches: 17. Per germline, CDR1 SGHDN and CDR2 FVKESK. This clonotype was obtained from a woman aged 40-69 years with stage I lung adenocarcinoma. Material: peripheral blood, obtained before any cancer treatment. The rearrangement links TRBV14 to TRBJ2-7; 10 bases align to TRBD1. CDR3 region: CASSQTYVGQGTFSSYEQYF. The DNA for the CDR3 is TGTGCCAGCAGCCAAACCTATGTGGGACAGGGGACCTTTTCATCCTACGAGCAGTACTTC. Full variable domain (missing parts from reference TRBV14 and TRBJ2-7): EAGVTQFPSHSVIEKGQTVTLRCDPISGHDNLYWYRRVMGKEIKFLLHFVKESKQDESGMPNNRFLAERTGGTYSTLKVQPAELEDSGVYFCASSQTYVGQGTFSSYEQYFGPGTRLTVT.